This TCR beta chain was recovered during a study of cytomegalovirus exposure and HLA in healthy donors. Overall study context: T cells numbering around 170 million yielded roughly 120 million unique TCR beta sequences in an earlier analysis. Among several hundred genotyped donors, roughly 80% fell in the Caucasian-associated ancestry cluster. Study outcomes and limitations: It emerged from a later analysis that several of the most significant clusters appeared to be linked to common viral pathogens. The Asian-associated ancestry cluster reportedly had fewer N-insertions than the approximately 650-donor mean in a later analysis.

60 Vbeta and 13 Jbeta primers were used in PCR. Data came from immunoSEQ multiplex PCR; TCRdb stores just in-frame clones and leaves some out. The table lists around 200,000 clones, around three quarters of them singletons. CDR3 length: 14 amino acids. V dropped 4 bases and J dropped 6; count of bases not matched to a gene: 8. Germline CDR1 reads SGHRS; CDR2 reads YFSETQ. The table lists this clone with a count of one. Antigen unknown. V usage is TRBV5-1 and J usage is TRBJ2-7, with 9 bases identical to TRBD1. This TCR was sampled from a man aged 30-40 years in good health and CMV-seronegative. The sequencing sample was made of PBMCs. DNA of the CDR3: TGCGCCAGCAGCAGGGGGGACAGGGCCTCCGAGCAGTACTTC. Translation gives CASSRGDRASEQYF.